The present TCR beta chain was sequenced within a study of identical twins. Regarding the study as a whole: Memory repertoires showed no such pattern, whereas abundant cord blood beta clonotypes carried fewer insertions. Compared with unrelated sharing, twin-shared out-of-frame alpha sequences had more low-probability sequences.

One entry per CDR3 protein, called by TCRdb with MiXCR from the 5' RACE reads. This sample has 450,000 or so distinct CDR3 sequences; around 15% occur once, and the top ten carry more than 0.8%. CDR3 length: 16 amino acids. Per germline, CDR1 DFQATT and CDR2 SNEGSKA (reference sequence). V trimming: 0 bases; J trimming: 2 bases; junction bases outside the gene matches: 8. Comment on this clonotype: Its cognate antigen is unknown.

The sample also formed part of further work on yellow fever vaccine responses in identical twins.

The V call is TRBV20-1, the J call TRBJ2-3, with 7 bases aligning to TRBD2. The receptor was derived from a woman between 18 and 29 years old in good health. The sample consisted of CD4+ T cells sorted from blood. The CDR3 coding sequence is TGCAGTGCTAGAGAGCCCCAGCGGGGCCCCACAGATACGCAGTATTTT. Translated: CSAREPQRGPTDTQYF.